One and the same sample provided the 27 T cell receptor beta chains below, sequenced in a study of T cell responses to AZD1222 COVID-19 vaccine. Data came from immunoSEQ multiplex PCR; TCRdb stores just in-frame clones and leaves some out. The sample consists of roughly 150,000 clones, 70% to 90% of them appearing once. The sequences come from peripheral blood, collected 28 days after the second AZD1222 dose. The receptors derive from an adult who received the AZD1222 COVID-19 vaccine.

This clone was observed a single time. This chain uses TRBV19 with TRBJ1-6, with 9 bases aligning to TRBD1. Germline loops: CDR1 LNHDA, CDR2 SQIVND (reference sequence). The V segment lost 5 bases and the J segment 3 bases; nucleotides outside the gene matches: 8. This CDR3 has 17 amino acids. CDR3 sequence (DNA): TGTGCCAGTAGTCTCTCCGGGACAGGGATCTATAATTCACCCCTCCACTTT. It codes for CASSLSGTGIYNSPLHF.

The CDR3 spells CASSYLDYGYTF. The DNA of the CDR3 is TGTGCCAGCAGTTACCTGGACTATGGCTACACCTTC. The genes are TRBV6-5 and TRBJ1-2, with D uncertain. The germline V gene has CDR1 MNHEY and CDR2 SVGAGI. V lost 2 bases, J lost 3 bases, and 4 bases lay in between. The CDR3 runs to 12 residues.

The chain recombines TRBV5-4 with TRBJ2-7; D is unclear. Germline V gene sequence: CDR1 SGHNT, CDR2 YYREEE (reference sequence). Trimming stripped 5 bases from V and 2 bases from J, with 11 bases between. This CDR3 contains 13 residues. Written as DNA, the CDR3 is TGTGCCAGCAGTCGGGCGTTGACCTACGAGCAGTACTTC. Protein product: CASSRALTYEQYF.

This chain joins TRBV20-1 and TRBJ1-5, with TRBD1 as a possible D gene (5 bases). This CDR3 is 14 amino acids long. V lost 3 bases and J lost 6, with 15 bases in between. Germline loops: CDR1 DFQATT, CDR2 SNEGSKA (reference sequence). In DNA form, the CDR3 reads TGCAGTGCTAGTGATAGGGGAAGAAGTCAGCCCCAGCATTTT. Translating gives CSASDRGRSQPQHF.

The chain carries TRBV18 and TRBJ2-7; D gene uncertain. Trimming shortened V by 5 bases and J by 0 bases, and 14 bases separated the two germline ends. The CDR3 consists of 15 residues. Germline V lookup: CDR1 KGHSH, CDR2 LQKENI. CDR3 in DNA: TGTGCCAGCTCATCAAGGGTTGAATTCTCCTACGAGCAGTACTTC. This translates into CASSSRVEFSYEQYF.

The V and J genes are TRBV7-7 and TRBJ2-3; D unresolved. Trimming shortened V by 2 bases and J by 4 bases, and 7 bases separated the two germline ends. Germline V gene lookup returns CDR1 SSHAT and CDR2 FNYEAQ (reference sequence). The CDR3 is 13 amino acids. CDR3 sequence reads: CASSLSVADTQYF. The CDR3 DNA reads as TGTGCCAGCAGCTTATCGGTGGCAGATACGCAGTATTTT. The full variable domain, in which reference TRBV7-7 and TRBJ2-3 provide the parts outside the CDR3, is GAGVSQSPRYKVTKRGQDVTLRCDPISSHATLYWYQQALGQGPEFLTYFNYEAQPDKSGLPSDRFSAERPEGSISTLTIQRTEQRDSAMYRCASSLSVADTQYFGPGTRLTVL.

This chain links TRBV2 with TRBJ1-2; tentative D call: TRBD1 (6 bases). Germline V gene data show CDR1 as SNHLY and CDR2 as FYNNEI. The CDR3 runs 14 residues. V was shortened by 3 bases and J by 4 bases, with 12 bases between the two germline ends. The DNA of the CDR3 is TGTGCCAGCAGTGATGACAGGTTAGGCTATGGCTACACCTTC. This gives the protein CASSDDRLGYGYTF. The full variable domain, in which reference TRBV2 and TRBJ1-2 provide the parts outside the CDR3, is EPEVTQTPSHQVTQMGQEVILRCVPISNHLYFYWYRQILGQKVEFLVSFYNNEISEKSEIFDDQFSVERPDGSNFTLKIRSTKLEDSAMYFCASSDDRLGYGYTFGSGTRLTVV.

The table lists this clone with a count of one. V and J are TRBV4-2 and TRBJ2-5; TRBD2 agrees at 8 bases. Germline CDR1 and CDR2: LGHNA and YNFKEQ. The CDR3 is made up of 17 amino acids. The ends lost 2 bases at V and 2 bases at J; junction bases unmatched: 10. CDR3 residues: CASSQFRGGGPQETQYF. The CDR3 region has the DNA TGTGCCAGCAGCCAATTTAGGGGCGGGGGGCCTCAAGAGACCCAGTACTTC.

The genes are TRBV7-2 and TRBJ2-7; 7 nucleotides agree with TRBD1. The junction had 5 bases not matched to a gene; V was cut back by 4 bases and J by 2 bases. The germline CDR1 and CDR2 sequences are SGHTA and FQGNSA. CDR3 size: 14 residues. The CDR3 DNA reads as TGTGCCAGCAGCTCGGACAGGTATCCCTACGAGCAGTACTTC. This gives the protein CASSSDRYPYEQYF. Together with reference TRBV7-2 and TRBJ2-7, the CDR3 gives the full variable domain: GAGVSQSPSNKVTEKGKDVELRCDPISGHTALYWYRQSLGQGLEFLIYFQGNSAPDKSGLPSDRFSAERTGGSVSTLTIQRTQQEDSAVYLCASSSDRYPYEQYFGPGTRLTVT.

The chain employs TRBV4-2 and TRBJ1-2, with 7 bases fitting TRBD1. Trimming at V came to 0 bases and at J to 2 bases, leaving 6 bases not matched to a gene. Looked up from germline, CDR1 is LGHNA and CDR2 is YNFKEQ. The CDR3 runs 16 residues. The CDR3 bases are TGTGCCAGCAGCCAAGAGCAGGCAGGGGGAAACTATGGCTACACCTTC. Residues: CASSQEQAGGNYGYTF.

This clone occurred once. This CDR3 is CASSRIGGRNEQFF. The CDR3 DNA sequence: TGTGCCAGCAGCCGGATCGGGGGGAGGAATGAGCAGTTCTTC. The rearrangement joins TRBV3-1 (or the pseudogene TRBV3-2) to TRBJ2-1; TRBD2 matches at 7 bases. This CDR3 is 14 amino acids long. V gave up 4 bases and J gave up 7 bases; unmatched junction bases: 7. Germline V gene lookup returns CDR1 LGHDT and CDR2 YNNKEL (reference sequence).

J is TRBJ1-2 and V is TRBV27, with 12 nucleotides matching TRBD1. From germline, CDR1 is MNHEY and CDR2 SMNVEV (reference sequence). The CDR3 loop spans 22 amino acids. The V and J ends lost 2 bases and 0 bases, in that order; junction bases with no gene match: 19. The CDR3 sequence: CASSLQTKGDRGRLRSNYGYTF. CDR3 DNA sequence: TGTGCCAGCAGTTTACAAACAAAGGGGGACAGGGGGCGCTTAAGGTCTAACTATGGCTACACCTTC.

The chain is built from TRBV11-2 and TRBJ2-5, with D possibly matching TRBD1 (6 bases). This CDR3 is 16 amino acids long. Trimming removed 3 bases from V and 3 bases from J, with 17 bases in between. Germline CDR1 and CDR2: SGHAT and FQNNGV. The CDR3 sequence: CASSFGWGPLKETQYF. Here the CDR3 DNA reads TGTGCCAGCAGCTTTGGTTGGGGGCCACTCAAAGAGACCCAGTACTTC.

The gene calls are TRBV11-2 and TRBJ1-5; TRBD1 matches at 7 bases. V lost 5 bases, J lost 5 bases, and 12 bases stayed unmatched. The germline gives CDR1 SGHAT, CDR2 FQNNGV. The CDR3 is 16 amino acids. This CDR3 reads CASSHPWVRGDQPQHF. In nucleotides, the CDR3 is TGTGCCAGCAGCCACCCTTGGGTCAGGGGGGATCAGCCCCAGCATTTT. Variable domain in full (rest from reference TRBV11-2 and TRBJ1-5): EAGVAQSPRYKIIEKRQSVAFWCNPISGHATLYWYQQILGQGPKLLIQFQNNGVVDDSQLPKDRFSAERLKGVDSTLKIQPAKLEDSAVYLCASSHPWVRGDQPQHFGDGTRLSIL.

The genes are TRBV25-1 and TRBJ2-1; D gene unclear. V was cut by 7 bases and J by 7 bases, with 11 bases left in between. The CDR3 is 12 residues long. The germline V gene has CDR1 MGHDK and CDR2 SYGVNS. CDR3 sequence (DNA): TGTGCCAGCACCGGAGTTTGGAATGAGCAGTTCTTC. Encoded protein: CASTGVWNEQFF.

The chain carries TRBV9 and TRBJ1-2; possible D gene TRBD1, 5 bases. The length of the CDR3 is 14 residues. The ends were cut back, 0 bases at V and 3 bases at J, with 9 bases in the middle. The germline V gene encodes CDR1 SGDLS and CDR2 YYNGEE. This chain's CDR3 is CASSVDGGDYGYTF. The CDR3 bases are TGTGCCAGCAGCGTAGATGGGGGGGACTATGGCTACACCTTC.

The gene calls are TRBV6-5 and TRBJ1-5, with D uncertain. Trimming stripped 4 bases from V and 6 bases from J, with 10 bases between. This CDR3 is 13 amino acids long. Germline CDR1 and CDR2: MNHEY and SVGAGI. CDR3 region: CASSSYITQPQHF. CDR3 nucleotides: TGTGCCAGCAGTTCATACATCACTCAGCCCCAGCATTTT.

J is TRBJ1-4 and V is TRBV18; D perhaps matches TRBD1 (6 bases). V shed 3 bases and J shed 7 bases, with 15 bases lying between them. Germline V CDR1 and CDR2: KGHSH, LQKENI. This CDR3 is 15 amino acids long. CDR3 in amino acids: CASSPPRGAGEKLFF. The CDR3 DNA reads TGTGCCAGCTCACCCCCGCGGGGGGCAGGTGAAAAACTGTTTTTT.

The V call is TRBV18, the J call TRBJ1-3, with 9 bases aligning to TRBD1. The CDR3 spans 18 residues. Germline assignment: CDR1 KGHSH and CDR2 LQKENI. V was clipped by 2 bases and J by 8 bases; unmatched bases: 16. The DNA of the CDR3 is TGTGCCAGCTCACCAAAGGCGGGACAGGGCGCCGTCCTGGACACCATATATTTT. Translation gives CASSPKAGQGAVLDTIYF.

The chain couples TRBV10-2 to TRBJ1-2; the D is unclear. V was cut by 3 bases and J by 7 bases, with 12 bases left in between. The CDR3 loop spans 13 amino acids. Germline V gives CDR1 WSHSY, CDR2 SAAADI. The CDR3 loop is CASSDLGFSGYTF. The CDR3 bases are TGCGCCAGCAGTGATCTGGGGTTTAGTGGCTACACCTTC.

This clone appeared a few times. The chain recombines TRBV2 with TRBJ1-3; D not certain. The CDR3 consists of 15 residues. V gave up 6 bases and J gave up 0 bases, with 12 bases separating them. Germline CDR1 SNHLY, CDR2 FYNNEI. The CDR3 protein is CASSVASGSGNTIYF. The DNA for the CDR3 is TGTGCCAGCAGCGTAGCCTCCGGCTCTGGAAACACCATATATTTT. The variable domain in full, with the rest retrieved from reference TRBV2 and TRBJ1-3, is EPEVTQTPSHQVTQMGQEVILRCVPISNHLYFYWYRQILGQKVEFLVSFYNNEISEKSEIFDDQFSVERPDGSNFTLKIRSTKLEDSAMYFCASSVASGSGNTIYFGEGSWLTVV.

V gene TRBV5-8 combines with J gene TRBJ1-1, with 10 bases that match TRBD1. CDR1 is SGHTS and CDR2 is YDEGEE in the germline V gene. The CDR3 has 14 amino acids. V lost 6 bases, J lost 4 bases, and 6 bases stayed unmatched. The CDR3 here is CASKRQGATTEAFF. CDR3 in DNA: TGTGCCAGCAAACGACAGGGGGCCACCACTGAAGCTTTCTTT.

The genes are TRBV10-3 and TRBJ2-6; D not certain. V lost 6 bases and J 3 bases, leaving 6 bases between the germline ends. Per germline, CDR1 ENHRY and CDR2 SYGVKD. The CDR3 is 13 residues long. CDR3 sequence reads: CAIRGNGANVLTF. The CDR3, as DNA: TGTGCCATCAGGGGAAATGGGGCCAACGTCCTGACTTTC.

V and J are TRBV28 and TRBJ1-2; the D gene is possibly TRBD1 (5 bases). The CDR3 length is 13 residues. Germline assignment: CDR1 MDHEN and CDR2 SYDVKM. V was shortened by 3 bases and J by 9 bases, with 14 bases between the two germline ends. This chain's CDR3 is CASSLGQDRSYTF. The CDR3 DNA reads TGTGCCAGCAGTTTGGGGCAGGATAGGAGCTACACCTTC.

This sequence joins TRBV4-1 and TRBJ1-3; D possibly corresponds to TRBD1 (5 bases). The V gene's germline CDR1 is MGHRA and CDR2 YSYEKL. CDR3 length: 15 amino acids. Trimming removed 6 bases at V and 4 bases at J, with 16 bases between. In DNA, the CDR3 is TGCGCCAGCAGTCCTTCCCAGGGTTCCGGAAACACCATATATTTT. Protein sequence: CASSPSQGSGNTIYF.

V gene TRBV11-2 combines with J gene TRBJ2-1; the D is unclear. V lost 2 bases and J 10 bases, leaving 15 bases between the germline ends. The CDR3 covers 14 residues. Germline CDR1 SGHAT, CDR2 FQNNGV. CDR3 loop: CASSLSGTQAEQFF. Here the CDR3 DNA reads TGTGCCAGCAGCTTATCTGGTACTCAGGCCGAGCAGTTCTTC.

This clone was detected a few times. The V gene is TRBV28, the J gene TRBJ1-4, with D perhaps TRBD1 (5 bases). The CDR3 length is 16 residues. The V and J ends lost 10 bases and 0 bases respectively, with 18 bases between them. Germline V gene sequence: CDR1 MDHEN, CDR2 SYDVKM. The CDR3 DNA reads TGTGCCACTCACTGGGGCCCGGGGCCAACTAATGAAAAACTGTTTTTT. Translation: CATHWGPGPTNEKLFF.